One and the same sample provided the 20 T cell receptor beta chains below, sequenced in a study of T-cell memory formation after mild COVID-19. TCRdb recomputed calls from the 5' RACE reads with MiXCR, one row per CDR3 protein. This sample has about 610,000 distinct CDR3 sequences; 15% to 20% occur once, and the top ten carry roughly 8%. Material for sequencing was PBMCs or a T cell subset sorted from them (not recorded which). Receptors originate from an adult woman who had mild COVID-19 (a few samples of this study predate the infection). Cell type and time point are not known.

The chain recombines TRBV19 with TRBJ1-5; TRBD1 agrees at 8 bases. The length of the CDR3 is 14 residues. Germline V gives CDR1 LNHDA, CDR2 SQIVND (reference sequence). Trimming cost V 7 bases and J 6 bases; bases outside gene matches: 8. The DNA for the CDR3 is TGTGCCAGTACCGACAGGGGCGCCAGTCAGCCCCAGCATTTT. It translates to CASTDRGASQPQHF.

This clonotype was observed a handful of times. This chain links TRBV5-1 with TRBJ1-1; 9 nucleotides line up with TRBD1. V dropped 1 base and J dropped 4; count of bases not matched to a gene: 11. Germline CDR1 reads SGHRS; CDR2 reads YFSETQ. The CDR3 contains 17 residues. As DNA, the CDR3 is TGCGCCAGCAGCTTGCGGGCCCCACAGGGGGCAGGCACTGAAGCTTTCTTT. As protein: CASSLRAPQGAGTEAFF. Together with reference TRBV5-1 and TRBJ1-1, the CDR3 gives the full variable domain: KAGVTQTPRYLIKTRGQQVTLSCSPISGHRSVSWYQQTPGQGLQFLFEYFSETQRNKGNFPGRFSGRQFSNSRSEMNVSTLELGDSALYLCASSLRAPQGAGTEAFFGQGTRLTVV.

This clonotype was seen repeatedly, ten times or more. The chain combines TRBV12-3 or TRBV12-4 with TRBJ2-5, with D unresolved. Trimming removed 3 bases at V and 2 bases at J, with 7 bases between. The CDR3 extends over 13 amino acids. CDR3 DNA: TGTGCCAGCAGTTTCTCAGATCAAGAGACCCAGTACTTC. Translation: CASSFSDQETQYF.

The rearrangement uses TRBV29-1 and TRBJ1-2; 7 bases fit TRBD1. This CDR3 spans 13 amino acids. Per the germline V gene, CDR1 is SQVTM and CDR2 is ANQGSEA. V shed 4 bases, J shed 5 bases, and the junction held 7 bases outside the gene matches. The CDR3 nucleotides are TGCAGCGTTGTGAAGGGGGCCGATTATGGCTACACCTTC. This gives the protein CSVVKGADYGYTF.

This clonotype was found a few times. This CDR3 reads CASRTPTSGQETQYF. Here the CDR3 DNA reads TGTGCCAGCAGAACCCCGACTAGCGGGCAAGAGACCCAGTACTTC. This rearrangement joins TRBV7-8 to TRBJ2-5; 10 positions agree with TRBD2. There are 15 residues in the CDR3. Per the germline V gene, CDR1 is SGHVS and CDR2 is FQNEAQ. The ends lost 6 bases at V and 2 bases at J; junction bases unmatched: 6.

This clonotype showed up just a few times. The chain uses TRBV6-6 and TRBJ2-7; 8 bases are a match to TRBD2. The germline V gene encodes CDR1 MNHNY and CDR2 SVGAGI (reference sequence). CDR3 length: 15 residues. J was trimmed by 4 bases and V by 6 bases; bases with no gene match: 11. DNA of the CDR3: TGTGCCAGCAGCACGGGGACTAGGGTGATTTACGAGCAGTACTTC. Translating it yields CASSTGTRVIYEQYF.

The V gene is TRBV3-1, the J gene TRBJ2-1; D may be TRBD1 (5 bases). From germline, CDR1 is LGHDT and CDR2 YNNKEL (reference sequence). The length of the CDR3 is 14 residues. V was clipped by 0 bases and J by 9 bases, with 12 bases between them. The DNA of the CDR3 is TGTGCCAGCAGCCAAGAAGGGGTCTCGGCTGAGCAGTTCTTC. Translated, it gives CASSQEGVSAEQFF.

A few counts support this clonotype. The chain joins TRBV24-1 to TRBJ2-5; 8 nucleotides match TRBD1. After removal of 1 base from V and 3 bases from J, the junction contained 3 bases not matched to a gene. CDR1 and CDR2 from the germline V gene are KGHDR and SFDVKD. The CDR3 loop spans 15 amino acids. CDR3 sequence: CATSDFPDREETQYF. In DNA form, the CDR3 reads TGTGCCACCAGTGATTTCCCGGACAGGGAAGAGACCCAGTACTTC.

The chain carries TRBV7-8 and TRBJ1-6; D unresolved. This CDR3 has 17 residues. Germline-derived CDR1 and CDR2 are SGHVS and FQNEAQ. The V end lost 5 bases, the J end lost 7 bases, and 21 bases lay between the germline ends. CDR3 DNA sequence: TGTGCCAGCAGCCCGGGTGGTACGCTAACTAGGAATTCACCCCTCCACTTT. This codes for CASSPGGTLTRNSPLHF.

This clonotype is a singleton in its sample. J is TRBJ1-2 and V is TRBV12-3 or TRBV12-4; unclear D gene. Trimming shortened V by 1 base and J by 2 bases, and 14 bases separated the two germline ends. The CDR3 is made up of 16 amino acids. The CDR3 here is CASSLGGAGRNYGYTF. In nucleotides, the CDR3 is TGTGCCAGCAGTTTAGGGGGAGCCGGGAGAAACTATGGCTACACCTTC.

This clonotype appeared a few times. This chain uses TRBV5-1 with TRBJ1-1; no clear D. Germline values: CDR1 SGHRS, CDR2 YFSETQ. The V and J ends lost 4 bases and 3 bases respectively, with 4 bases between them. CDR3 size: 11 residues. CDR3 nucleotide sequence: TGCGCCAGCAGCATTGACACTGAAGCTTTCTTT. Residues: CASSIDTEAFF.

This clonotype was detected a few times. The V and J genes are TRBV29-1 and TRBJ2-5; the match to TRBD2 covers 9 bases. CDR3 length equals 13 residues. V trimming: 6 bases; J trimming: 0 bases; junction bases outside the gene matches: 2. Germline V CDR1 and CDR2: SQVTM, ANQGSEA. The CDR3 nucleotides are TGCAGCGTGCGGGGGGGGTACCAAGAGACCCAGTACTTC. Its translation: CSVRGGYQETQYF.

This clonotype was counted a few times. This chain uses TRBV13 with TRBJ2-1; no reliable D call. This CDR3 contains 15 residues. Trimming removed 5 bases from V and 3 bases from J, with 14 bases in between. The germline gives CDR1 PRHDT, CDR2 FYEKMQ (reference sequence). The CDR3 region has the DNA TGTGCCAGCAGCCCCTACCCCGCCAGCTACAATGAGCAGTTCTTC. Translating gives CASSPYPASYNEQFF.

The rearrangement joins TRBV11-2 to TRBJ1-1; D is ambiguous. Germline CDR1 SGHAT, CDR2 FQNNGV. The CDR3 contains 14 residues. V was trimmed by 0 bases and J by 5 bases, leaving 10 bases between them. The chain's CDR3 is CASSLDVGSTEAFF. The CDR3 nucleotides are TGTGCCAGCAGCTTAGATGTGGGGTCGACTGAAGCTTTCTTT.

This clonotype turned up a few times. The V and J genes are TRBV4-1 and TRBJ2-7, with 12 bases identical to TRBD2. The CDR3 is made up of 15 amino acids. CDR1 and CDR2 from the germline V gene are MGHRA and YSYEKL. V shed 1 base and J 6 bases; nucleotides not matched to a gene: 4. The CDR3 sequence is CASSQVALAGGEQYF. The CDR3 DNA is TGCGCCAGCAGCCAAGTTGCACTAGCGGGGGGCGAGCAGTACTTC.

The table lists this clonotype with a few counts. The V gene is TRBV7-8, the J gene TRBJ2-4; a possible D gene is TRBD1 (6 bases). V was cut by 1 base and J by 4 bases, with 8 bases left in between. Per germline, CDR1 SGHVS and CDR2 FQNEAQ. CDR3 length: 14 residues. The CDR3 coding sequence is TGTGCCAGCAGCTTAGGGGACAAGAAAAACATTCAGTACTTC. It specifies CASSLGDKKNIQYF.

V usage is TRBV24-1 and J usage is TRBJ2-3, with D unclear. The CDR3 length is 15 residues. V was cut by 0 bases and J by 0 bases, with 6 bases left in between. Germline lookup yields CDR1 KGHDR and CDR2 SFDVKD. The CDR3 reads CATSDLVSSTDTQYF. CDR3 in DNA: TGTGCCACCAGTGATTTGGTCAGCAGCACAGATACGCAGTATTTT.

This clonotype was found many times. This rearrangement joins TRBV5-1 to TRBJ1-6; no definite D call. Trimming stripped 7 bases from V and 0 bases from J, with 8 bases between. The CDR3 consists of 14 residues. The V gene's germline CDR1 is SGHRS and CDR2 YFSETQ. Written as DNA, the CDR3 is TGCGCCAGCCGAGAGAACTCCTATAATTCACCCCTCCACTTT. As protein: CASRENSYNSPLHF.

This clonotype has a handful of counts. The chain links TRBV6-5 to TRBJ1-1, with D possibly matching TRBD1 (5 bases). The CDR3 spans 13 residues. Germline lookup yields CDR1 MNHEY and CDR2 SVGAGI. V lost 5 bases, J lost 4 bases, and 11 bases lay in between. The CDR3 DNA sequence: TGTGCCAGCAGTCGGGGACGGTTCACTGAAGCTTTCTTT. Translation: CASSRGRFTEAFF.

This clonotype was counted between two and nine times. The chain is built from TRBV6-6 and TRBJ2-7, with 13 bases aligning to TRBD2. The CDR3 is 18 amino acids. Germline V gene sequence: CDR1 MNHNY, CDR2 SVGAGI (reference sequence). J gave up 0 bases and V 4 bases, and 9 bases lay outside the gene matches. The CDR3 sequence is CASSSRGLAGSSSYEQYF. DNA of the CDR3: TGTGCCAGCAGTTCGAGGGGACTAGCGGGGTCTAGCTCCTACGAGCAGTACTTC.